This T cell receptor beta chain was captured by sequencing in a study of blood T cells in healthy people across ages. The authors ran a second PCR of roughly 7 to 11 cycles using a sample-barcoded 5' primer and a J-beta primer mix. TCRdb passed the 5' RACE reads through MiXCR, listing each CDR3 protein once. The data hold 700,000 to 850,000 distinct CDR3 sequences, with roughly 34% observed a single time. Only a few counts were recorded for this clonotype. Its antigen is unknown. Study-level findings and limits: Not knowing donor CMV status may have confounded expanded clonotype changes.

From germline, CDR1 is MRHNA and CDR2 SNTAGT. V shed 11 bases and J shed 0 bases, with 13 bases lying between them. This CDR3 has 14 residues. Donors each provided about 9.5 milliliters of peripheral blood. Sequenced sample: blood. This receptor was identified in a man aged 18 to 30 in good health. This chain links TRBV6-4 with TRBJ2-2; D is undetermined. The CDR3 DNA reads TGTGCCGGACGTCAATCCGCGAACACCGGGGAGCTGTTTTTT. It specifies CAGRQSANTGELFF.